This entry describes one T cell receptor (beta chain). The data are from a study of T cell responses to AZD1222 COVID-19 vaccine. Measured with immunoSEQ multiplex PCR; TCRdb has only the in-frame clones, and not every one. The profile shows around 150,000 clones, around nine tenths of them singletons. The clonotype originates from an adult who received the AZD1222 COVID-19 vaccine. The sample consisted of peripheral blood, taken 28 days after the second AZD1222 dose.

The CDR3 nucleotides are TGTGCCAGCAGTGAGTTGACAGGGGAAAATCAGCCCCAGCATTTT. It yields the protein CASSELTGENQPQHF. The genes are TRBV6-1 and TRBJ1-5; 8 bases map to TRBD1. This CDR3 has 15 amino acids. V shed 3 bases and J 4 bases; nucleotides not matched to a gene: 5. Germline CDR1 is MNHNS and CDR2 is SASEGT.